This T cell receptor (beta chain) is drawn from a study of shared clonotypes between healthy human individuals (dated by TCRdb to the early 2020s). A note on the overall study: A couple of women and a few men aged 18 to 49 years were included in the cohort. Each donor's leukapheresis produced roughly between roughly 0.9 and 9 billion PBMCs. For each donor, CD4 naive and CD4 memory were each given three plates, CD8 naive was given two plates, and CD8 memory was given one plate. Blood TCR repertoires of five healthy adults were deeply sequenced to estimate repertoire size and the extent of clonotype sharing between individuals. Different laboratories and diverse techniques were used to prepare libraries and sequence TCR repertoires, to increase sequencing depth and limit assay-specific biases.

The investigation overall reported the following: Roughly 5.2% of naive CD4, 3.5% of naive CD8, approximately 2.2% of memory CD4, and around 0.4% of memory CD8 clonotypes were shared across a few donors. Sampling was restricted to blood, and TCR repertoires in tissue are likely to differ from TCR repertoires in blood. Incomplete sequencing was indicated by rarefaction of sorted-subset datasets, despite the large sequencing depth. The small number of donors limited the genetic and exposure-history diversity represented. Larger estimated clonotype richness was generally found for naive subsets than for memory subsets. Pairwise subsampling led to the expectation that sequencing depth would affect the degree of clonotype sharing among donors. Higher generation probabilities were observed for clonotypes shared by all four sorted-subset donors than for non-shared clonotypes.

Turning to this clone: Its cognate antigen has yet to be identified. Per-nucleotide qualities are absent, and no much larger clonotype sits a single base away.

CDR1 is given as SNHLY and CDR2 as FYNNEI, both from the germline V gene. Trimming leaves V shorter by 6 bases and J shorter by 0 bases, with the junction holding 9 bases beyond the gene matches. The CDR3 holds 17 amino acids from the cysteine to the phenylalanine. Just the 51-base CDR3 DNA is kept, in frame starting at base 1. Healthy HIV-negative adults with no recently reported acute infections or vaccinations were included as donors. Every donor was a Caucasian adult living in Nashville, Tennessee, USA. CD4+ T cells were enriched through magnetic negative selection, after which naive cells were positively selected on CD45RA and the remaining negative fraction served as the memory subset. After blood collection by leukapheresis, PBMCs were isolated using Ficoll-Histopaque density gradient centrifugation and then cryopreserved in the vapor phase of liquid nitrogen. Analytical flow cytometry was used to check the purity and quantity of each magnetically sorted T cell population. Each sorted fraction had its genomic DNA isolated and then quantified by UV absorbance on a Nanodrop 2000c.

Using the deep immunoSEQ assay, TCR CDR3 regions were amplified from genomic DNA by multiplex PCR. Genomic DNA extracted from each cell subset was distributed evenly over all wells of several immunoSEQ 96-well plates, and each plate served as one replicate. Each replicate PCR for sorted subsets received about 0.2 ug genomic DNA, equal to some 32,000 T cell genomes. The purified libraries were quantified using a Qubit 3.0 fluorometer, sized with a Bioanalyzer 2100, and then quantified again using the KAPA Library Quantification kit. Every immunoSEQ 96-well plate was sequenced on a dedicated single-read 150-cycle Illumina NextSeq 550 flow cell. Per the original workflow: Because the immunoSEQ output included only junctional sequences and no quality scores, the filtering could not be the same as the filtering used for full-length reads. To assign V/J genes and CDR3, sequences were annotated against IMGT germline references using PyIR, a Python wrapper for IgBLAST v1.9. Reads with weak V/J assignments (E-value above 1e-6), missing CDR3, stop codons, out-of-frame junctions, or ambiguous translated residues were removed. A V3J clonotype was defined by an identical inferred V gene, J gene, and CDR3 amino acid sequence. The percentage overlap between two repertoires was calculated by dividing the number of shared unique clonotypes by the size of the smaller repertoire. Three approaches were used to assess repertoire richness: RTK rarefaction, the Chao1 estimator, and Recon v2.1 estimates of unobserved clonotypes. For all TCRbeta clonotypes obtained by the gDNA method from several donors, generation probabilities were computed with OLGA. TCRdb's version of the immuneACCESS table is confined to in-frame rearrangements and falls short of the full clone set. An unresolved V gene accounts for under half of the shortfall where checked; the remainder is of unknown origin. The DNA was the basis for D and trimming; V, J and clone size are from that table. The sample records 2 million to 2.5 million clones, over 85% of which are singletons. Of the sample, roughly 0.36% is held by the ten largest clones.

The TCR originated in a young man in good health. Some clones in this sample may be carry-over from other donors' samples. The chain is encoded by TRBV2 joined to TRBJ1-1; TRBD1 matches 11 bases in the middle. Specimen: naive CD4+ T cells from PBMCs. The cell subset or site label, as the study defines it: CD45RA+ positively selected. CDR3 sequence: CASRRTGGFVLNTEAFF. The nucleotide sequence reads TGTGCCAGCAGAAGGACAGGGGGCTTTGTGCTGAACACTGAAGCTTTCTTT.